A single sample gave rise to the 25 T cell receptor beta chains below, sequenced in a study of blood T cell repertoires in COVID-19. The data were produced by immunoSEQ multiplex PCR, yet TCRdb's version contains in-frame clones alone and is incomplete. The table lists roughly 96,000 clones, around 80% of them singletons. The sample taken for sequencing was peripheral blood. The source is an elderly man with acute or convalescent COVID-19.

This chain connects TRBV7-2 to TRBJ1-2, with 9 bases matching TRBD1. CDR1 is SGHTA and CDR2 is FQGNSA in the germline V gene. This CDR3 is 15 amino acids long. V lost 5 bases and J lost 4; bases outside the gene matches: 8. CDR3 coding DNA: TGTGCCAGCAGCCTACAGGGGGCTGGGGGCTATGGCTACACCTTC. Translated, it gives CASSLQGAGGYGYTF.

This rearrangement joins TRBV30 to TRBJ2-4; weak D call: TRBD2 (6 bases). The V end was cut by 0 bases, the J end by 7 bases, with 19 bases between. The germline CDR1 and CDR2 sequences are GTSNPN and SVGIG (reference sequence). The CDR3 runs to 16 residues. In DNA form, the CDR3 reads TGTGCCTGGAGTGTACGGACGACACTAGCTAGGAACATTCAGTACTTC. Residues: CAWSVRTTLARNIQYF.

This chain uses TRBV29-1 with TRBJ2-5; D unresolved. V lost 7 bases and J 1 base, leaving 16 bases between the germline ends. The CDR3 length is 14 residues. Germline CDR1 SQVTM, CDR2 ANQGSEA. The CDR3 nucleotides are TGCAGCGCCGAGCCTACAGTGTCCCAAGAGACCCAGTACTTC. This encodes CSAEPTVSQETQYF. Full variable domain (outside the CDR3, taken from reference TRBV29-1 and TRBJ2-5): SAVISQKPSRDICQRGTSLTIQCQVDSQVTMMFWYRQQPGQSLTLIATANQGSEATYESGFVIDKFPISRPNLTFSTLTVSNMSPEDSSIYLCSAEPTVSQETQYFGPGTRLLVL.

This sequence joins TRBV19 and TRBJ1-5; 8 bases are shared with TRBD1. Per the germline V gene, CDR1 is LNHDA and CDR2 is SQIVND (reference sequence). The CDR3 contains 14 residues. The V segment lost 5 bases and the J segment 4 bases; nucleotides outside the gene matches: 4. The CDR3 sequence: CASSETGANQPQHF. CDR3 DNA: TGTGCCAGTAGTGAGACAGGGGCAAATCAGCCCCAGCATTTT.

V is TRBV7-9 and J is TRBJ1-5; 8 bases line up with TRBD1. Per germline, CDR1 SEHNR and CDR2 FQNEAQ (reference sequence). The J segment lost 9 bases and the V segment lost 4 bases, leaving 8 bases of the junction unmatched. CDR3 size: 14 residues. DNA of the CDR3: TGTGCCAGCAGCTCCCGGACAGGGAGTGGGCCCCAGCATTTT. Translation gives CASSSRTGSGPQHF. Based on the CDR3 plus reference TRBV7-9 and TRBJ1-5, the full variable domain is DTGVSQNPRHKITKRGQNVTFRCDPISEHNRLYWYRQTLGQGPEFLTYFQNEAQLEKSRLLSDRFSAERPKGSFSTLEIQRTEQGDSAMYLCASSSRTGSGPQHFGDGTRLSIL.

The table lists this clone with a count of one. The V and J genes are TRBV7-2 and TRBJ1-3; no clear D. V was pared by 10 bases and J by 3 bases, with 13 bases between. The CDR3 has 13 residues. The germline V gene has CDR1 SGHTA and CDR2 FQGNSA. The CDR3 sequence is CATDNLDGNTIYF. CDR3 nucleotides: TGTGCCACCGACAACCTCGATGGAAACACCATATATTTT. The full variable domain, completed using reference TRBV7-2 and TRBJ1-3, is GAGVSQSPSNKVTEKGKDVELRCDPISGHTALYWYRQSLGQGLEFLIYFQGNSAPDKSGLPSDRFSAERTGGSVSTLTIQRTQQEDSAVYLCATDNLDGNTIYFGEGSWLTVV.

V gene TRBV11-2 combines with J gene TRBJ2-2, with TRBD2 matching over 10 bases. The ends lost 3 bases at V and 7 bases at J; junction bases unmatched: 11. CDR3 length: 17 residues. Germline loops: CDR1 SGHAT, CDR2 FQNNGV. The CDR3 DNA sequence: TGTGCCAGCAGCTTCCCCGCTAGCGGGAGTAGGAGCGGGGAGCTGTTTTTT. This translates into CASSFPASGSRSGELFF.

The CDR3: CASSLGDSPMNTEAFF. For the CDR3, the DNA is TGTGCCAGCAGCTTGGGGGACAGCCCAATGAACACTGAAGCTTTCTTT. The chain carries TRBV7-2 and TRBJ1-1; 7 bases fit TRBD1. The CDR3 loop spans 16 amino acids. Germline assignment: CDR1 SGHTA and CDR2 FQGNSA. V was pared by 3 bases and J by 0 bases, with 7 bases of the junction left unmatched.

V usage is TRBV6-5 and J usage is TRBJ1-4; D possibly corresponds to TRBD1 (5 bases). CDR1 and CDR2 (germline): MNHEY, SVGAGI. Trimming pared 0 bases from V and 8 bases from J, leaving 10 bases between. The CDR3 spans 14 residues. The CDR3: CASSYSGGREKLFF. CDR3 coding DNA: TGTGCCAGCAGTTACTCGGGGGGGAGGGAAAAACTGTTTTTT.

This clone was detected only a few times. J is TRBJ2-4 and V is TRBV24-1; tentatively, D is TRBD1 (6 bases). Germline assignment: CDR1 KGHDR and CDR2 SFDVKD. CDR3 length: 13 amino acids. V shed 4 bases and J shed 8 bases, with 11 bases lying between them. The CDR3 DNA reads TGTGCCACCAGTGAACACAGGGTGGACATTCAGTACTTC. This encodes CATSEHRVDIQYF.

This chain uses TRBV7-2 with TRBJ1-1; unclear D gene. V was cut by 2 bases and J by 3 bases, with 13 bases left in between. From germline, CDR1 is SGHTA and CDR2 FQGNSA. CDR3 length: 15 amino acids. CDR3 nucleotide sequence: TGTGCCAGCAGCTTAATCGGAGGGAAGGACACTGAAGCTTTCTTT. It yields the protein CASSLIGGKDTEAFF.

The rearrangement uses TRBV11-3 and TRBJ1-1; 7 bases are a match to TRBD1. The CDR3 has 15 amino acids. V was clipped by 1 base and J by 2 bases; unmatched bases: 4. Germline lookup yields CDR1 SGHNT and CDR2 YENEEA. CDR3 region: CASSLAGQVNTEAFF. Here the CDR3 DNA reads TGTGCCAGCAGCTTAGCCGGACAGGTTAACACTGAAGCTTTCTTT.

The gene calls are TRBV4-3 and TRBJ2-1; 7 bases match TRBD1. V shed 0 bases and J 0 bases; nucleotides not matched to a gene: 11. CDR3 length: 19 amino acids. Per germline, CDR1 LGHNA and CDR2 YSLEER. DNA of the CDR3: TGCGCCAGCAGCCAAGATAGGACAGGTAGAGGTTCCTCCTACAATGAGCAGTTCTTC. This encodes CASSQDRTGRGSSYNEQFF.

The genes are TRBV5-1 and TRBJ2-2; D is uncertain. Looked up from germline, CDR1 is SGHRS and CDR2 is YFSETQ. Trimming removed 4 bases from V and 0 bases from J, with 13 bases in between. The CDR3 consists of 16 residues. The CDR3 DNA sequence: TGCGCCAGCAGCCCCATTGGGCAGACGAACACCGGGGAGCTGTTTTTT. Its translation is CASSPIGQTNTGELFF. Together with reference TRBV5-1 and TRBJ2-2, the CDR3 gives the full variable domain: KAGVTQTPRYLIKTRGQQVTLSCSPISGHRSVSWYQQTPGQGLQFLFEYFSETQRNKGNFPGRFSGRQFSNSRSEMNVSTLELGDSALYLCASSPIGQTNTGELFFGEGSRLTVL.

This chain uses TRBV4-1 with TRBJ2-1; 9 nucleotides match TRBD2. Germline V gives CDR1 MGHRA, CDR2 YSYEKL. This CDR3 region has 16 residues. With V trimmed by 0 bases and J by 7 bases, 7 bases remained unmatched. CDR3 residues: CASSQELAGGRNEQFF. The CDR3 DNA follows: TGCGCCAGCAGCCAAGAGCTCGCGGGAGGGAGGAATGAGCAGTTCTTC.

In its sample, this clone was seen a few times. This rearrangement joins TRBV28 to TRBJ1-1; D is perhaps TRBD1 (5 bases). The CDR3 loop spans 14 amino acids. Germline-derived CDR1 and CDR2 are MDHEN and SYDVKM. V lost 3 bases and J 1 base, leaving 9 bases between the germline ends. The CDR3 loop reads CASSLGQKNTEAFF. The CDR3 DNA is TGTGCCAGCAGTTTGGGGCAAAAGAACACTGAAGCTTTCTTT. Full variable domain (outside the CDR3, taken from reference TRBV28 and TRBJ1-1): DVKVTQSSRYLVKRTGEKVFLECVQDMDHENMFWYRQDPGLGLRLIYFSYDVKMKEKGDIPEGYSVSREKKERFSLILESASTNQTSMYLCASSLGQKNTEAFFGQGTRLTVV.

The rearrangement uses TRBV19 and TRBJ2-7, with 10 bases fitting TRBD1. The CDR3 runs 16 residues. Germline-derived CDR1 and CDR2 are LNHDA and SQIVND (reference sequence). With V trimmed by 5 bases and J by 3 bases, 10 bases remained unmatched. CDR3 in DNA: TGTGCCAGTAGTTTAAAACCGGGACAGGGGTACTACGAGCAGTACTTC. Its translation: CASSLKPGQGYYEQYF.

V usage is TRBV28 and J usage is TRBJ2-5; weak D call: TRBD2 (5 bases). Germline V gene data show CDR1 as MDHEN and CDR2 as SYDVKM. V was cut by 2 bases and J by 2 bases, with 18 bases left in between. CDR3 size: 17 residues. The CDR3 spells CASSLNLGRVHQETQYF. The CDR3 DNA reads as TGTGCCAGCAGTTTAAATCTCGGGCGGGTACATCAAGAGACCCAGTACTTC.

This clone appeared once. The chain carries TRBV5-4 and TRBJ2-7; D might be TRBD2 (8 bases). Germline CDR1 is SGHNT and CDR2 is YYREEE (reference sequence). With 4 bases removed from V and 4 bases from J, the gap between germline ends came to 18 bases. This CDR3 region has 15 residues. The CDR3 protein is CASSPGRGRGYEQYF. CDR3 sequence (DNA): TGTGCCAGCAGCCCCGGGAGGGGGCGTGGTTACGAGCAGTACTTC.

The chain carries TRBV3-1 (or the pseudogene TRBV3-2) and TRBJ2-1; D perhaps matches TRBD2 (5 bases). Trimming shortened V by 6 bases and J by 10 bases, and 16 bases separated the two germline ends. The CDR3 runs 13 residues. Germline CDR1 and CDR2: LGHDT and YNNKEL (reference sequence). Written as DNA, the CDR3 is TGTGCCAGCAGTTCGGGGAGCGCTGACGAGCAGTTCTTC. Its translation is CASSSGSADEQFF.

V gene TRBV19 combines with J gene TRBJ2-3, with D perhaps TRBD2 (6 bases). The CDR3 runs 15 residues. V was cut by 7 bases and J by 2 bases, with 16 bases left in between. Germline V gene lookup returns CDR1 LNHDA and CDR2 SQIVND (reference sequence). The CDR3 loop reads CASKPRVAVTDTQYF. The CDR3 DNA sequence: TGTGCCAGTAAACCTAGGGTAGCGGTCACAGATACGCAGTATTTT.

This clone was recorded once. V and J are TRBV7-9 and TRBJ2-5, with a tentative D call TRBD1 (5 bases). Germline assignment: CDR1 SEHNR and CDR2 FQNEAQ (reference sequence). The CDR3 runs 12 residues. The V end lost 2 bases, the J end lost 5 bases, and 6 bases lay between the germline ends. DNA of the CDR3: TGTGCCAGCAGCTTAAAGGGGGAGACCCAGTACTTC. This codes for CASSLKGETQYF.

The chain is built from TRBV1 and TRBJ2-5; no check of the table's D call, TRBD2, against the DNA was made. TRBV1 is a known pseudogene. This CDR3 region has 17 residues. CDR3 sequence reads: CTSSQGLAGGKVETQYF. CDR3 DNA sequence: TGCACCAGCAGCCAAGGACTAGCGGGAGGGAAGGTAGAGACCCAGTACTTC.

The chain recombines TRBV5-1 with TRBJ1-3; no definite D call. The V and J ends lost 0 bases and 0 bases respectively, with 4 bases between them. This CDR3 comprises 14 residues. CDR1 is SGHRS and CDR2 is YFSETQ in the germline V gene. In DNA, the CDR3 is TGCGCCAGCAGCTTGGCAGTCTCTGGAAACACCATATATTTT. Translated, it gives CASSLAVSGNTIYF.

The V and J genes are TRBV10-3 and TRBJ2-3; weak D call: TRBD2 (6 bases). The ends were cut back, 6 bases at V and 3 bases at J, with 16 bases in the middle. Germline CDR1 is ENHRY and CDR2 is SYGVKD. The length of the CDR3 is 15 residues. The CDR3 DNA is TGTGCCATCAGCCCCCGTAACGGGGGAACAGATACGCAGTATTTT. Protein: CAISPRNGGTDTQYF.